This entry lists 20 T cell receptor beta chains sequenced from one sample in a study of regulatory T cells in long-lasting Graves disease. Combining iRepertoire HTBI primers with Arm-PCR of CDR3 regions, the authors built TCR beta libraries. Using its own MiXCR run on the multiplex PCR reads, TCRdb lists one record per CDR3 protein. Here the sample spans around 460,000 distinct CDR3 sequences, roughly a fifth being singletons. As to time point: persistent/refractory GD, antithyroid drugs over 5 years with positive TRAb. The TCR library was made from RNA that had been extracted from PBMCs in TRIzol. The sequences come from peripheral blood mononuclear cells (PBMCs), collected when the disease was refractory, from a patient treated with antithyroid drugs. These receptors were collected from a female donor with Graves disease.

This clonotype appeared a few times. CDR3 protein: CAISEIAAGSNSPLHF. In DNA form, the CDR3 reads TGTGCCATCAGTGAGATCGCCGCAGGGTCTAATTCACCCCTCCACTTT. The chain couples TRBV10-3 to TRBJ1-6; D is possibly TRBD1 (5 bases). The germline V gene encodes CDR1 ENHRY and CDR2 SYGVKD. CDR3 length: 16 amino acids. Trimming shortened V by 2 bases and J by 6 bases, and 14 bases separated the two germline ends.

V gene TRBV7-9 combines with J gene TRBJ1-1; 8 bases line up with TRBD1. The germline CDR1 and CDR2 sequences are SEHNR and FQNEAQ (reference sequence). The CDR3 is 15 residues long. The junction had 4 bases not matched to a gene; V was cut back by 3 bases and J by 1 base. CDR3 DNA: TGTGCCAGCAGCTTTCTCGGGACAGGGAACACTGAAGCTTTCTTT. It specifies CASSFLGTGNTEAFF.

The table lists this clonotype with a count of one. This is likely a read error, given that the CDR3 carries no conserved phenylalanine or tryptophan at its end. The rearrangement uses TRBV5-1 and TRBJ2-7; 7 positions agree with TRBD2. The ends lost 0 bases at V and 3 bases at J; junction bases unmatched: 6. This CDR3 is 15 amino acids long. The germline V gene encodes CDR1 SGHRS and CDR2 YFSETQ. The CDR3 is CASSLERDYRYEQYL. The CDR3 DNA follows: TGCGCCAGCAGCTTGGAACGGGACTACCGCTACGAGCAGTACCTC.

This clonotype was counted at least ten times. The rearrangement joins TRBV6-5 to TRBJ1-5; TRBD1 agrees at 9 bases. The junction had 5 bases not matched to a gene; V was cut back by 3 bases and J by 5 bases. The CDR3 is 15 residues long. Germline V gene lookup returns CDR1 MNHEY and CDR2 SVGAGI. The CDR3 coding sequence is TGTGCCAGCAGTTATACCGGGACAGGGCATCAGCCCCAGCATTTT. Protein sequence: CASSYTGTGHQPQHF.

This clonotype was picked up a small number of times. CDR3 protein: CASSLWTGTETQYF. The CDR3 nucleotides are TGTGCCAGCAGCTTATGGACAGGTACAGAGACCCAGTACTTC. J is TRBJ2-5 and V is TRBV7-9; 7 nucleotides align to TRBD1. Unmatched junction bases numbered 4, after V lost 2 bases and J lost 4 bases. The CDR3 consists of 14 residues. Germline V gene sequence: CDR1 SEHNR, CDR2 FQNEAQ (reference sequence).

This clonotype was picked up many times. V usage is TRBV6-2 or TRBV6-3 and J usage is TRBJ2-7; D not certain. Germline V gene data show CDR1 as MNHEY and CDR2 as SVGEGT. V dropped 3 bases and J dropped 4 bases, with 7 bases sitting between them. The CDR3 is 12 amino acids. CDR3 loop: CASSYTSYEQYF. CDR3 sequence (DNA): TGTGCCAGCAGTTATACCTCGTACGAGCAGTACTTC.

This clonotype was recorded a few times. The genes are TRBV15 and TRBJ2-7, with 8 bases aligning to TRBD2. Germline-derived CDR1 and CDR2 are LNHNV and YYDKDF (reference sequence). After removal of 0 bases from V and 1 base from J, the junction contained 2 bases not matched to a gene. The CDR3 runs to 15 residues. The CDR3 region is CATSRELAASYEQYF. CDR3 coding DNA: TGTGCCACCAGCAGAGAACTAGCGGCTTCCTACGAGCAGTACTTC.

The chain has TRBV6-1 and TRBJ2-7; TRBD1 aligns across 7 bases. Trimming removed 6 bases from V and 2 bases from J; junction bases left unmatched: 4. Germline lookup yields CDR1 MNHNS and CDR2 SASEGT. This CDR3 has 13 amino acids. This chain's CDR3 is CASRIQGTYEQYF. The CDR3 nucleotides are TGTGCCAGCAGGATACAGGGGACCTACGAGCAGTACTTC.

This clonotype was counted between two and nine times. CDR3 DNA: TGTGCCAGCAGCTTACTTCCCCCGGACTACGAGCAGTACTTC. Protein product: CASSLLPPDYEQYF. The rearrangement joins TRBV7-9 to TRBJ2-7; D is unclear. V shed 2 bases and J shed 3 bases, with 11 bases lying between them. The CDR3 totals 14 residues. CDR1 SEHNR and CDR2 FQNEAQ come from the germline V gene (reference sequence).

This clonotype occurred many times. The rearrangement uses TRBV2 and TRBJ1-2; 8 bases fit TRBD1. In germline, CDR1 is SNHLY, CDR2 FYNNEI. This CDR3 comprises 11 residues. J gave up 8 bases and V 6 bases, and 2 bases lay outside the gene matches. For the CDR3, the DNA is TGTGCCAGCAGGAGACAGGGGGGCTACACCTTC. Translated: CASRRQGGYTF.

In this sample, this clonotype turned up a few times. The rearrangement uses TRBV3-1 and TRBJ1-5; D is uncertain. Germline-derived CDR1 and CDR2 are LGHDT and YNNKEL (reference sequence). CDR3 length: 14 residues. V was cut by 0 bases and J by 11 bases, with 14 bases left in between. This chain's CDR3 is CASSQDLNTWAQHF. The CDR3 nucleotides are TGTGCCAGCAGCCAAGACTTAAACACGTGGGCCCAGCATTTT. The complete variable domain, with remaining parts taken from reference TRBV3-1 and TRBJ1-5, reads DTAVSQTPKYLVTQMGNDKSIKCEQNLGHDTMYWYKQDSKKFLKIMFSYNNKELIINETVPNRFSPKSPDKAHLNLHINSLELGDSAVYFCASSQDLNTWAQHFGDGTRLSIL.

The CDR3 here is CASSLARRRETQYF. CDR3 bases: TGTGCCAGCAGCTTAGCGAGGAGGAGAGAGACCCAGTACTTC. The genes are TRBV7-9 and TRBJ2-5, with a tentative D call TRBD2 (5 bases). Germline CDR1 reads SEHNR; CDR2 reads FQNEAQ (reference sequence). The V gene lost 0 bases and the J gene lost 4 bases, with 9 bases spanning the gap. The CDR3 has 14 amino acids.

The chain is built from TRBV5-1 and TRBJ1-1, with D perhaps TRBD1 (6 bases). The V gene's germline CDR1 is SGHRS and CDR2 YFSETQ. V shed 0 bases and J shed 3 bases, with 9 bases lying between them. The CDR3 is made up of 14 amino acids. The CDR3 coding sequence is TGCGCCAGCAGCTTGGAAGCAGGGGACACTGAAGCTTTCTTT. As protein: CASSLEAGDTEAFF.

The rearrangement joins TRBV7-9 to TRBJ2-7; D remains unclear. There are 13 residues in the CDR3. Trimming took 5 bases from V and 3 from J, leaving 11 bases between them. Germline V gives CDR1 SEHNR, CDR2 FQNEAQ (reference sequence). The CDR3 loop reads CASSTSEIYEQYF. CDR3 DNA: TGTGCCAGCAGCACCTCAGAAATCTACGAGCAGTACTTC.

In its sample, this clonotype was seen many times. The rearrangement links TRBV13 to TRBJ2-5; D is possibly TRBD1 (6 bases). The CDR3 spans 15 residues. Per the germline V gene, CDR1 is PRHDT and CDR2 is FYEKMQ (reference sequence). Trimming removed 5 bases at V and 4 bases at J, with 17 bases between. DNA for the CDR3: TGTGCCAGCAGCCCCATCGGACAGTCGGCAGAGACCCAGTACTTC. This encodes CASSPIGQSAETQYF.

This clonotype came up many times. The CDR3 protein is CATSDFDRDGQDYGYTF. The CDR3 bases are TGTGCCACCAGTGATTTTGACAGGGACGGGCAGGACTATGGCTACACCTTC. J is TRBJ1-2 and V is TRBV24-1, with 7 positions matching TRBD1. This CDR3 contains 17 residues. Germline V gives CDR1 KGHDR, CDR2 SFDVKD. V lost 1 base to trimming and J lost 3 bases; unmatched junction nucleotides: 10.

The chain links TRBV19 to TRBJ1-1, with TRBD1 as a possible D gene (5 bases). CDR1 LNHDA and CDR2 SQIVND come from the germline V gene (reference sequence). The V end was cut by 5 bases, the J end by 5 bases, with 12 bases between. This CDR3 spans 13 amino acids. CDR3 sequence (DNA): TGTGCCAGTAGTGCCGGGGGTAGGACTGAAGCTTTCTTT. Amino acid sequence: CASSAGGRTEAFF.

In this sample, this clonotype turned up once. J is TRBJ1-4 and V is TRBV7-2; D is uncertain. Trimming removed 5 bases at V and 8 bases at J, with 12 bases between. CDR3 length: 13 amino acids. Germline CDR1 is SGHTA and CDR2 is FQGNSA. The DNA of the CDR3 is TGTGCCAGCAGCCGCAAAGGGCGGGAAAAACTGTTTTTT. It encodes CASSRKGREKLFF.

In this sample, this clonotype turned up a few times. CDR3 protein: CASSLAGTGGYEQYF. The CDR3 DNA reads as TGTGCCAGCAGCTTAGCCGGGACAGGGGGCTACGAGCAGTACTTC. The V gene is TRBV7-9, the J gene TRBJ2-7, with TRBD1 matching 11 bases. The CDR3 runs to 15 residues. Germline trimming cut 0 bases from V and 3 bases from J; bases unmatched to any gene: 1. Germline V gives CDR1 SEHNR, CDR2 FQNEAQ (reference sequence).

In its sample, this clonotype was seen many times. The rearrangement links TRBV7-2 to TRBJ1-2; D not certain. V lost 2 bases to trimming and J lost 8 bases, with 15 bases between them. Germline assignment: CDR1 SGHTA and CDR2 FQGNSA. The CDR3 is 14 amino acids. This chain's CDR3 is CASSLYLSQRGYTF. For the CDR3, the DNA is TGTGCCAGCAGCTTATACCTTTCACAGCGGGGCTACACCTTC.